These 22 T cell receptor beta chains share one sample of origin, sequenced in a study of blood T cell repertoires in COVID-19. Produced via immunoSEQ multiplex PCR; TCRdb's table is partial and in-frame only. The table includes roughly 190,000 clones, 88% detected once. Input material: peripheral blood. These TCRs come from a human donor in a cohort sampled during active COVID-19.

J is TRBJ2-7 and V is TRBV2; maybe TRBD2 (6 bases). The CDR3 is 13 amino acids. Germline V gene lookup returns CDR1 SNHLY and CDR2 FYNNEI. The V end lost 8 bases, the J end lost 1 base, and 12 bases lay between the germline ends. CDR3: CASSQEGSYEQYF. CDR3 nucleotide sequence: TGTGCCAGCTCACAGGAGGGGTCCTACGAGCAGTACTTC.

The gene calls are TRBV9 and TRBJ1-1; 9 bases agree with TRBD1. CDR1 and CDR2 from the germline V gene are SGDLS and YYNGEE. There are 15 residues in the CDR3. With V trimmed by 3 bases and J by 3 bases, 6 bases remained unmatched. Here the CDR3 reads CASSGGGQGYTEAFF. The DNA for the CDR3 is TGTGCCAGCAGCGGGGGAGGACAGGGGTACACTGAAGCTTTCTTT.

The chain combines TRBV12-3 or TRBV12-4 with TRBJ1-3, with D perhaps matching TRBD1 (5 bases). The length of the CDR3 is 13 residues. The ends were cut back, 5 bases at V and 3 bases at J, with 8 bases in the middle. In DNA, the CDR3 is TGTGCCAGCAGTGGGGCACTTGGAAACACCATATATTTT. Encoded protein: CASSGALGNTIYF.

The CDR3 nucleotides are TGTGCCAGTAGATCAGCCCGGGACAGATTAAATCAGCCCCAGCATTTT. It is translated as CASRSARDRLNQPQHF. The chain joins TRBV19 to TRBJ1-5; TRBD1 aligns across 7 bases. J gave up 4 bases and V 6 bases, and 12 bases lay outside the gene matches. The CDR3 loop spans 16 amino acids. The germline V gene encodes CDR1 LNHDA and CDR2 SQIVND (reference sequence). Full variable domain (outside the CDR3, taken from reference TRBV19 and TRBJ1-5): DGGITQSPKYLFRKEGQNVTLSCEQNLNHDAMYWYRQDPGQGLRLIYYSQIVNDFQKGDIAEGYSVSREKKESFPLTVTSAQKNPTAFYLCASRSARDRLNQPQHFGDGTRLSIL.

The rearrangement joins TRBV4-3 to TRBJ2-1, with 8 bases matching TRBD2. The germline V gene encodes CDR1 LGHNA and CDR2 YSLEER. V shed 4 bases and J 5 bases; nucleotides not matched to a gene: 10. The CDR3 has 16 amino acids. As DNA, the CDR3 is TGCGCCAGCAGCCTGGCGGTCGGGGGGGGGAACAATGAGCAGTTCTTC. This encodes CASSLAVGGGNNEQFF.

CDR3 bases: TGTGCCAGCAGCCGTGGACAGGGGGCTGAAAAACTGTTTTTT. Translating gives CASSRGQGAEKLFF. This chain joins TRBV7-8 and TRBJ1-4; TRBD1 matches 11 bases. This CDR3 region has 14 residues. Germline V gene lookup returns CDR1 SGHVS and CDR2 FQNEAQ. V lost 5 bases and J lost 7; bases outside the gene matches: 3.

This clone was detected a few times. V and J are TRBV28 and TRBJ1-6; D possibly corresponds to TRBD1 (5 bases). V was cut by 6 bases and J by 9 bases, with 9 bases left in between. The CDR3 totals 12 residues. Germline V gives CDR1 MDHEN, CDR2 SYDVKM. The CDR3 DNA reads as TGTGCCAGCAGCCCCGGGGGTTCACCCCTCCACTTT. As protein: CASSPGGSPLHF.

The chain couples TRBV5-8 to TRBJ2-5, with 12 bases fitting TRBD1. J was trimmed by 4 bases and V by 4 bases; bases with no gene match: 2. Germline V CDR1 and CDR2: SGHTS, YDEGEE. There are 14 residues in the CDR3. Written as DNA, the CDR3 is TGTGCCAGCAGCGGGGACAGGGGGCGAGAGACCCAGTACTTC. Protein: CASSGDRGRETQYF. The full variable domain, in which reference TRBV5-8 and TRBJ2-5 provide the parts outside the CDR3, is EAGVTQSPTHLIKTRGQQATLRCSPISGHTSVYWYQQALGLGLQFLLWYDEGEERNRGNFPPRFSGRQFPNYSSELNVNALELEDSALYLCASSGDRGRETQYFGPGTRLLVL.

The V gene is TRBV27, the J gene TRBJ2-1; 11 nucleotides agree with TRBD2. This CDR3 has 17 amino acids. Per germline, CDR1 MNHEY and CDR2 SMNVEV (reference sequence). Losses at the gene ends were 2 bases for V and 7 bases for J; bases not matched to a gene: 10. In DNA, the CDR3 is TGTGCCAGCAGTTTACTTTCCACTAGCGGGAGAGGTAATGAGCAGTTCTTC. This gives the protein CASSLLSTSGRGNEQFF.

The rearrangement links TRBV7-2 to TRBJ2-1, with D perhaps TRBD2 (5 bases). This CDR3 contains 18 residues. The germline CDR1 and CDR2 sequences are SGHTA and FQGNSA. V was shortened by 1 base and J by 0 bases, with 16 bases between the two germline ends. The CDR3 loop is CASSLGPGGLSSYNEQFF. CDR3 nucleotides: TGTGCCAGCAGCTTAGGTCCGGGCGGGCTGAGCTCCTACAATGAGCAGTTCTTC.

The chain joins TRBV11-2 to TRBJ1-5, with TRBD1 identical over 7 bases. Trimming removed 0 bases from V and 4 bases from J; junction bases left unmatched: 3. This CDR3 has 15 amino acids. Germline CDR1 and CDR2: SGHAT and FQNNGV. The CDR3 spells CASSLEGQINQPQHF. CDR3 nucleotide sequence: TGTGCCAGCAGCTTAGAGGGACAGATTAATCAGCCCCAGCATTTT.

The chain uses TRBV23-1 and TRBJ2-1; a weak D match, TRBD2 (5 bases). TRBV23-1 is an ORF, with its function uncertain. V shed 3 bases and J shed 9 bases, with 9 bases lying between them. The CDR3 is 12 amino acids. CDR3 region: CASSHHRGEQFF. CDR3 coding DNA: TGCGCCAGCAGTCATCACCGGGGTGAGCAGTTCTTC.

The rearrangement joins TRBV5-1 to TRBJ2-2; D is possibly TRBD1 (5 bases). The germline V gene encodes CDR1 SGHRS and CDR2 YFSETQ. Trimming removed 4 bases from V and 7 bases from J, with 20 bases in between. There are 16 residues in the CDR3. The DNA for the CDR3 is TGCGCCAGCAGCGCAGACAGCTACGGTTCAATCGGGGAGCTGTTTTTT. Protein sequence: CASSADSYGSIGELFF.

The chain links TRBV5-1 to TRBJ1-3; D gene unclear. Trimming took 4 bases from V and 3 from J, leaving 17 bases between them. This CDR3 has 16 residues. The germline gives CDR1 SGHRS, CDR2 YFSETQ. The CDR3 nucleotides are TGCGCCAGCAGCCCCGAAGCGGTATCGAGTGGAAACACCATATATTTT. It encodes CASSPEAVSSGNTIYF. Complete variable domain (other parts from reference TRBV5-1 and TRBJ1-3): KAGVTQTPRYLIKTRGQQVTLSCSPISGHRSVSWYQQTPGQGLQFLFEYFSETQRNKGNFPGRFSGRQFSNSRSEMNVSTLELGDSALYLCASSPEAVSSGNTIYFGEGSWLTVV.

CDR3 bases: TGTGCCAGCAGCGTAGACGCCGGGCGACAGAACCTGAACACTGAAGCTTTCTTT. It codes for CASSVDAGRQNLNTEAFF. The rearrangement joins TRBV9 to TRBJ1-1, with TRBD1 as a possible D gene (5 bases). CDR1 is SGDLS, CDR2 YYNGEE, per germline. Trimming took off 0 bases at V and 0 bases at J, with 18 bases between the two ends. This CDR3 region has 18 residues.

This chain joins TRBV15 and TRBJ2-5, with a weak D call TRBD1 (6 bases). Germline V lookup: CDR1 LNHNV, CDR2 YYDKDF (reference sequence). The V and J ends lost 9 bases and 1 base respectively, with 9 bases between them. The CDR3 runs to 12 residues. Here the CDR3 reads CATQGSQETQYF. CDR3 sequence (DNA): TGTGCCACTCAGGGGTCCCAAGAGACCCAGTACTTC.

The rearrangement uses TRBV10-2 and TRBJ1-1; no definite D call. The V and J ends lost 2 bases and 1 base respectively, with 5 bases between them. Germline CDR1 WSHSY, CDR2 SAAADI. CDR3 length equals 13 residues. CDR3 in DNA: TGCGCCAGCAGTGAGACCAGGAACACTGAAGCTTTCTTT. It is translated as CASSETRNTEAFF.

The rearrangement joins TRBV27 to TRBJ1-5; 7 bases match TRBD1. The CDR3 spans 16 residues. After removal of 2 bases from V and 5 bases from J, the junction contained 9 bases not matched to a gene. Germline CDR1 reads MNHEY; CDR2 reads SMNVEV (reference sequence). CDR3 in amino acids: CASSLDPQGTDQPQHF. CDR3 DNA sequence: TGTGCCAGCAGTTTAGACCCACAGGGGACGGATCAGCCCCAGCATTTT.

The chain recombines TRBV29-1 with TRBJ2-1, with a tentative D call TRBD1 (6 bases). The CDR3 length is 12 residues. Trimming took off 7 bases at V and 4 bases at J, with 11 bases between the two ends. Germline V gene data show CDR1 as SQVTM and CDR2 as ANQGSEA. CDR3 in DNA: TGCAGCGCCACTCAGGGGTACAATGAGCAGTTCTTC. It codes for CSATQGYNEQFF.

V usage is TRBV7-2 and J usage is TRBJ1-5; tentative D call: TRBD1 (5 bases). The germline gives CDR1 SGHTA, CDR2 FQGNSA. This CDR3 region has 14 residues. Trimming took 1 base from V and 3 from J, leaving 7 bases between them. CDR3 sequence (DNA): TGTGCCAGCAGCTTAGGGGGCAACAATCAGCCCCAGCATTTT. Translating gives CASSLGGNNQPQHF.

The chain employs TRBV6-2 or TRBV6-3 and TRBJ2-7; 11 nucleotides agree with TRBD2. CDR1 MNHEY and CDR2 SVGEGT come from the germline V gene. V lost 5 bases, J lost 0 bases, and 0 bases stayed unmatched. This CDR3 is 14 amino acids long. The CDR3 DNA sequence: TGTGCCAGCAGTACTAGCGGGAGCTCCTACGAGCAGTACTTC. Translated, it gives CASSTSGSSYEQYF.

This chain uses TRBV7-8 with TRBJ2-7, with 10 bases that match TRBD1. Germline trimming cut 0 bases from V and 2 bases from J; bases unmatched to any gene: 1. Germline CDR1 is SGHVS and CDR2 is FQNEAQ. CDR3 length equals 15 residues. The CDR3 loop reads CASSLADRGAYEQYF. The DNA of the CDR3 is TGTGCCAGCAGCTTAGCGGACAGGGGGGCCTACGAGCAGTACTTC.